The rows below give T cell receptor beta chains drawn from one sample of a study of T-cell memory formation after mild COVID-19. TCRdb processed the 5' RACE reads anew with MiXCR; each CDR3 protein has one entry. The sample yields some 350,000 distinct CDR3 sequences, approximately 15% seen once. The sequenced sample was PBMCs or a T cell subset sorted from them (not recorded which). The receptors here all came from a man between 18 and 29 years old who had mild COVID-19 (a few samples of this study predate the infection). Cell type and time point are not known. The CDR3 runs from the conserved cysteine through the conserved F or W. The D gene is left open where the match is weak. Clone sizes are given selectively: once, few, many, or a class where the clone is expanded.

d_gene	abundance	v_gene	j_gene	CDR3nt	CDR3aa
TRBD2	NA	TRBV4-2	TRBJ2-3	TGTGCCAGCAGCCAAGGCCTGACCCGACTAGCGGGGGGTTCCACAGATACGCAGTATTTT	CASSQGLTRLAGGSTDTQYF
NA	few	TRBV5-1	TRBJ1-2	TGCGCCAGCAGCTTAGACGGGAACTATGGCTACACCTTC	CASSLDGNYGYTF
NA	NA	TRBV5-6	TRBJ2-1	TGTGCCAGCAGCTTTTTGGACAGACGATACAATGAGCAGTTCTTC	CASSFLDRRYNEQFF
NA	many	TRBV4-3	TRBJ1-1	TGCGCCACATGGAACACTGAAGCTTTCTTT	CATWNTEAFF
NA	NA	TRBV4-2	TRBJ2-1	TGTGCCAGCAGCCAAGATAGGCTTTACAATGAGCAGTTCTTC	CASSQDRLYNEQFF
NA	NA	TRBV9	TRBJ1-6	TGTGCCAGCAGTCCCTTATTGGACTGGGGTTCACCCCTCCACTTT	CASSPLLDWGSPLHF
NA	few	TRBV5-1	TRBJ2-5	TGCGCCAGCAGCTTGGGTATCAGGGACACGACCCAGTACTTC	CASSLGIRDTTQYF
TRBD2	few	TRBV20-1	TRBJ2-3	TGCAGTGCTAGAAGTCCCACTAGCGGGGGGGGCCTCAACACAGATACGCAGTATTTT	CSARSPTSGGGLNTDTQYF
TRBD2	few	TRBV27	TRBJ2-7	TGTGCCAGCAGTCCGACGGCCAGGGAGGGGACCTACGAGCAGTACTTC	CASSPTAREGTYEQYF
NA	few	TRBV29-1	TRBJ2-1	TGCAGCGTTGTGACAGCTAGCAATGAGCAGTTCTTC	CSVVTASNEQFF
NA	few	TRBV5-1	TRBJ1-2	TGCGCCAGCAGCTTGGGCGGTGATGGTGGCTACACCTTC	CASSLGGDGGYTF
NA	many	TRBV6-5	TRBJ2-2	TGTGCCAGCAGTTACGGGGATCACACCGGGGAGCTGTTTTTT	CASSYGDHTGELFF
TRBD1	few	TRBV7-6	TRBJ2-2	TGTGCCAGCAGCATACGGGACAGGCCCAACACCGGGGAGCTGTTTTTT	CASSIRDRPNTGELFF
NA	few	TRBV3-1	TRBJ2-7	TGTGCCAGCAGCCTAGGACGGAACTACGAGCAGTACTTC	CASSLGRNYEQYF
TRBD2	few	TRBV6-5	TRBJ2-5	TGTGCCAGCAGTTTAACTAGCGGGGTACTCGAAGAGACCCAGTACTTC	CASSLTSGVLEETQYF
TRBD1	NA	TRBV20-1	TRBJ1-1	TGCAGTGCTAGAGCCGGGGACAGGGACGGCACTGAAGCTTTCTTT	CSARAGDRDGTEAFF
NA	NA	TRBV28	TRBJ1-3	TGTGCCAGCAGCCAGGTCTCTGGAAACACCATATATTTT	CASSQVSGNTIYF
NA	NA	TRBV18	TRBJ2-7	TGTGCCAGCTCACAGGGACGGTCGCGAGAGCAGTACTTC	CASSQGRSREQYF
TRBD1	few	TRBV6-5	TRBJ1-1	TGTGCCAGCAGCTCAACCACAGGGGGCCCCAGGGAAGCTTTCTTT	CASSSTTGGPREAFF
NA	NA	TRBV20-1	TRBJ2-3	TGCAGTGCTAGAGATCAGGACAGCACTAGCACAGATACGCAGTATTTT	CSARDQDSTSTDTQYF
TRBD1	NA	TRBV3-1	TRBJ1-5	TGTGCCAGCAGCCAAGCCGGGACAGGGGTAGTTCAGCCCCAGCATTTT	CASSQAGTGVVQPQHF
NA	NA	TRBV7-2	TRBJ2-1	TGTGCCAGCATCCAGGGGCTGTGGGGGGATAATGAGCAGTTCTTC	CASIQGLWGDNEQFF
NA	NA	TRBV11-2	TRBJ2-1	TGTGCCAGCAGTATCCACGGGACACCGCATGAGCAGTTCTTC	CASSIHGTPHEQFF
TRBD1	many	TRBV19	TRBJ1-1	TGTGCCACTCGACAGGGGCCGCAACCACCTGAAGCTTTCTTT	CATRQGPQPPEAFF
NA	few	TRBV7-9	TRBJ2-1	TGTGCCAGCAGCTCACGAGGGGGAGGCCCCAGAGAGCAGTTCTTC	CASSSRGGGPREQFF
TRBD1	NA	TRBV6-2/TRBV6-3	TRBJ2-7	TGTGCCAGCAGTTCGGCGGGACAGGGATACTACGAGCAGTACTTC	CASSSAGQGYYEQYF
NA	many	TRBV12-3/TRBV12-4	TRBJ1-5	TGTGCCAGCAGTCCTAGGCGACTGATAAATAGCAATCAGCCCCAGCATTTT	CASSPRRLINSNQPQHF
NA	many	TRBV7-6	TRBJ2-5	TGTGCCAGCGGCCGAGGGCACCAAGAGACCCAGTACTTC	CASGRGHQETQYF
NA	NA	TRBV6-2/TRBV6-3	TRBJ2-7	TGTGCCAGCAGTTTACCGACACTAGCACCATCCTACGAGCAGTACTTC	CASSLPTLAPSYEQYF
NA	NA	TRBV20-1	TRBJ2-7	TGCAGTGCTAAGGGGGACTCCTACGAGCAGTACTTC	CSAKGDSYEQYF
TRBD2	many	TRBV12-3/TRBV12-4	TRBJ2-3	TGTGCCAGCAGTTTAGGAGCGGGGGGCTTCACAGATACGCAGTATTTT	CASSLGAGGFTDTQYF
NA	NA	TRBV7-2	TRBJ2-1	TGTGCCAGCACCTCCCTGGGTCGTTACAATGAGCAGTTCTTC	CASTSLGRYNEQFF
NA	NA	TRBV5-1	TRBJ1-2	TGCGCCAGCAGCTTGTGGGGAAATGGCTACACCTTC	CASSLWGNGYTF
TRBD1	many	TRBV4-1	TRBJ1-2	TGCGCCAGCAGGGCAGGAGTCTGGGACAGGTTCTCGAGCTATGGCTACACCTTC	CASRAGVWDRFSSYGYTF
TRBD1	few	TRBV6-5	TRBJ1-1	TGTGCCAGCAGCCGACAGGGGCGAACTGAAGCTTTCTTT	CASSRQGRTEAFF
NA	few	TRBV29-1	TRBJ2-5	TGCAGCGTTGAAAGGCCCCCAGAGACCCAGTACTTC	CSVERPPETQYF
TRBD1	few	TRBV11-2	TRBJ2-4	TGTGCCAGCAGCTCGGGTCGACAGGGTGAGGGGGACATTCAGTACTTC	CASSSGRQGEGDIQYF
TRBD2	few	TRBV20-1	TRBJ2-3	TGCAGTGCTCCCCGGCGGGGGGGCGCCCCAGATACGCAGTATTTT	CSAPRRGGAPDTQYF
NA	NA	TRBV7-2	TRBJ2-5	TGTGCCAGCAGCCCTGCCCGGGGGTGGCAAGAGACCCAGTACTTC	CASSPARGWQETQYF
TRBD1	many	TRBV12-3/TRBV12-4	TRBJ2-5	TGTGCCAGCAGTAACAGACAGGGGCCTTCCTTC	CASSNRQGPSF
NA	few	TRBV6-6	TRBJ1-2	TGTGCCAGCAGTTACCGTTTGACGGTCCCTAACTATGGCTACACCTTC	CASSYRLTVPNYGYTF
NA	many	TRBV13	TRBJ2-3	TGTGCCAGCAGCCCCCTCCGGGAAACCACCACAGATACGCAGTATTTT	CASSPLRETTTDTQYF
NA	few	TRBV4-3	TRBJ2-6	TGCGCCAGCAGCCAAGATCCGACATCTGGGGCCAACGTCCTGACTTTC	CASSQDPTSGANVLTF
NA	once	TRBV9	TRBJ2-5	TGTGCCAGCAGCGTAGCTACGGGCGTAGGGGGTGGCCAAGAGACCCAGTACTTC	CASSVATGVGGGQETQYF
NA	NA	TRBV15	TRBJ2-2	TGTGCCACCCACCCGGAGTCCGGGGAGCTGTTTTTT	CATHPESGELFF
TRBD2	once	TRBV28	TRBJ2-3	TGTGCCAGCCCTCCTCTGTGGCTAGCGGGTGGCACAGATACGCAGTATTTT	CASPPLWLAGGTDTQYF
NA	NA	TRBV12-3/TRBV12-4	TRBJ1-2	TGTGCCAGCAGTTTCAGGGGATCGGATGGCTACACCTTC	CASSFRGSDGYTF